The clone carrying this T cell receptor (beta chain) has just a few counts. The antigen is not known. The entry originates in a study of T-cell memory formation after mild COVID-19. Overall study findings and caveats: Day 37-peaking second-wave clones had unconfirmed SARS-CoV-2 specificity. CD8+ contracting clones occupied EMRA, while CD4+ ones occupied mainly CM and EM. The pre-infection memory compartment contained some responding clones, suggesting cross-reactive memory joined. Clones contracting day 15 to 85 were balanced CD4/CD8; later expanders leaned CD4+.

The CDR3 is made up of 15 amino acids. The germline V gene has CDR1 SGHTA and CDR2 FQGNSA. V dropped 1 base and J dropped 5; count of bases not matched to a gene: 5. TCRdb called the 5' RACE reads again in MiXCR, with one record for every CDR3 protein. The sample consists of around 310,000 distinct CDR3 sequences, more than 13% of them appearing once. The sequence was obtained from a man between 18 and 29 years old who had mild COVID-19 (a few samples of this study predate the infection). Cell type and time point are not known. The specimen sequenced was PBMCs or a T cell subset sorted from them (not recorded which). The chain carries TRBV7-2 and TRBJ1-2; 9 positions match TRBD1. In DNA form, the CDR3 reads TGTGCCAGCAGCTTAGAAGAGGGACAGGGTTATGGCTACACCTTC. Protein sequence: CASSLEEGQGYGYTF.